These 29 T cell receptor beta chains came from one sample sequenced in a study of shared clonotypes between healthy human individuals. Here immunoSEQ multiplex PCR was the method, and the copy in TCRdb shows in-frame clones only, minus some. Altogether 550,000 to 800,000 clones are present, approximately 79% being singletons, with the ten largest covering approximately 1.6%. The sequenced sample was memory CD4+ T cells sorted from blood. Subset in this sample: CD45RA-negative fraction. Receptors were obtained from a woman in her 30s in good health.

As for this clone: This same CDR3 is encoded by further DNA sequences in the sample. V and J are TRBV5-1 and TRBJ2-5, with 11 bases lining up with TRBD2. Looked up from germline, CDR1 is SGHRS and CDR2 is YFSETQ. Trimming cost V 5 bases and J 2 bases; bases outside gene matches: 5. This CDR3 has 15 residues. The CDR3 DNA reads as TGCGCCAGCAGTAGCCTAGCGGGAGGTCAAGAGACCCAGTACTTC. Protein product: CASSSLAGGQETQYF.

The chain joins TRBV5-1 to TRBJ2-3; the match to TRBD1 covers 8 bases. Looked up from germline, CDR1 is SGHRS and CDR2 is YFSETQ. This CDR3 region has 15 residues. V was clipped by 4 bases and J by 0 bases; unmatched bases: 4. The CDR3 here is CASSPGQVSTDTQYF. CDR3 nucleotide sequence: TGCGCCAGCAGCCCGGGACAGGTTAGCACAGATACGCAGTATTTT.

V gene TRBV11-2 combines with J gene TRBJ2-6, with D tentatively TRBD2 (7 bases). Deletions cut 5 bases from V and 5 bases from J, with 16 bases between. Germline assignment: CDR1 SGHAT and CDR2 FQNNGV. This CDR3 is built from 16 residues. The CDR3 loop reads CASSGRGQSRANVLTF. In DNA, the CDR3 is TGTGCCAGCAGCGGGAGGGGACAAAGTCGGGCCAACGTCCTGACTTTC.

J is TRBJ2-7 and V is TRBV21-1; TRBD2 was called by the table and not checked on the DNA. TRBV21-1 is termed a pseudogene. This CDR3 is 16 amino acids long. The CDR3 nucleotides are TGTGCCAGCAGGAAACCCGAGAGAGGCCTCTCCTACGAGCAGTACTTC. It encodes CASRKPERGLSYEQYF.

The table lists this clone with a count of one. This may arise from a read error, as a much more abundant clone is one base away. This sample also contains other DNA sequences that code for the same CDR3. For the CDR3, the DNA is TGTGCCAGCAGCTTAGGTTACAATGAGCAGTTCTTC. Its protein is CASSLGYNEQFF. This rearrangement joins TRBV7-9 to TRBJ2-1, with D hard to call. This CDR3 has 12 amino acids. V was clipped by 1 base and J by 4 bases, with 2 bases between them. Looked up from germline, CDR1 is SEHNR and CDR2 is FQNEAQ (reference sequence).

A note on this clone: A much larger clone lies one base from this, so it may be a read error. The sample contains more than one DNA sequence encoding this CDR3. In DNA form, the CDR3 reads TGTGCCAGCAGCTTAGGTCAAGAGACCCAGTACTTC. This codes for CASSLGQETQYF. V gene TRBV7-6 combines with J gene TRBJ2-5; D is uncertain. This CDR3 spans 12 amino acids. Germline V lookup: CDR1 SGHVS, CDR2 FNYEAQ. The ends were cut back, 1 base at V and 2 bases at J, with 2 bases in the middle.

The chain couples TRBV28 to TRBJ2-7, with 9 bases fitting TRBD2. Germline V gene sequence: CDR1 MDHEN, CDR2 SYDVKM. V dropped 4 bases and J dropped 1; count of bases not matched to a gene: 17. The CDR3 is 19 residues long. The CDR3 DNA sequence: TGTGCCAGCAGTTACCCGGGACACCCCGGGACTAGCAGATCCTACGAGCAGTACTTC. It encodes CASSYPGHPGTSRSYEQYF. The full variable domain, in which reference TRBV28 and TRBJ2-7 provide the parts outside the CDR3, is DVKVTQSSRYLVKRTGEKVFLECVQDMDHENMFWYRQDPGLGLRLIYFSYDVKMKEKGDIPEGYSVSREKKERFSLILESASTNQTSMYLCASSYPGHPGTSRSYEQYFGPGTRLTVT.

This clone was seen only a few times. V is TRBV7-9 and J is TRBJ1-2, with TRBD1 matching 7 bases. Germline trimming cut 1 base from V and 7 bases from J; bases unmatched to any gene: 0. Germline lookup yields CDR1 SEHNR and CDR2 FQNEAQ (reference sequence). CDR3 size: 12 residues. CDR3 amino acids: CASSLGDSGYTF. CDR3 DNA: TGTGCCAGCAGCTTAGGGGACAGTGGCTACACCTTC.

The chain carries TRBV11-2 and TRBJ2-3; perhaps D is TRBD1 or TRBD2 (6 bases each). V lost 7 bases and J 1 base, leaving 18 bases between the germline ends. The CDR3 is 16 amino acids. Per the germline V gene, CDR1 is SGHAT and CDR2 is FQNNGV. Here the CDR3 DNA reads TGTGCCAGCACCCCTTTGGGGGGCGGTGGCACAGATACGCAGTATTTT. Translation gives CASTPLGGGGTDTQYF.

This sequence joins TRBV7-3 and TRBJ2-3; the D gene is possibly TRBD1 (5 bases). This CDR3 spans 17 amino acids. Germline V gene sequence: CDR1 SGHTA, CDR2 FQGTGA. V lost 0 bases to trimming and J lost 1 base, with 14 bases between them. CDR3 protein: CASSLTVQGTGTDTQYF. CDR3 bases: TGTGCCAGCAGCTTAACCGTGCAGGGAACGGGCACAGATACGCAGTATTTT.

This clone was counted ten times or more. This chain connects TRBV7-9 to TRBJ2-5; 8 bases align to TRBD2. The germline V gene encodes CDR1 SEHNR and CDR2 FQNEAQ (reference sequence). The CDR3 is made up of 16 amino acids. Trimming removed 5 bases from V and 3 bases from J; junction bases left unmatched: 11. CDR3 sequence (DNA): TGTGCCAGCAGCCGTTGGGGAAGCGGGAGAAAAGAGACCCAGTACTTC. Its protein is CASSRWGSGRKETQYF.

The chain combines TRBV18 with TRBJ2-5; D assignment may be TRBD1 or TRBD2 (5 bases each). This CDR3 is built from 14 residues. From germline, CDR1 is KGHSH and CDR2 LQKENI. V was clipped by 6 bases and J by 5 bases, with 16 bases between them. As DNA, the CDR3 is TGTGCCAGCTCCCGGGACGTCCAGAGCGAGACCCAGTACTTC. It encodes CASSRDVQSETQYF.

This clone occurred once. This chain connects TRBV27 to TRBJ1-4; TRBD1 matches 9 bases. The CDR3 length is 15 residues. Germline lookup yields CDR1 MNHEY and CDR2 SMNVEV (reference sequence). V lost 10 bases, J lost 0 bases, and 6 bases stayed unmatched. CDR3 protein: CATRDRAATNEKLFF. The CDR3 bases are TGTGCCACCAGGGACAGGGCAGCAACTAATGAAAAACTGTTTTTT. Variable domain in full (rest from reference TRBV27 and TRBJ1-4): EAQVTQNPRYLITVTGKKLTVTCSQNMNHEYMSWYRQDPGLGLRQIYYSMNVEVTDKGDVPEGYKVSRKEKRNFPLILESPSPNQTSLYFCATRDRAATNEKLFFGSGTQLSVL.

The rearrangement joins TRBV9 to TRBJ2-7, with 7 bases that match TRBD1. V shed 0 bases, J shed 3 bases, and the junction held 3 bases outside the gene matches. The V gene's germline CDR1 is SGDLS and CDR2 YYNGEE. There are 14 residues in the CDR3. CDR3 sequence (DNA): TGTGCCAGCAGCGTAGGGGACAGAGTCTACGAGCAGTACTTC. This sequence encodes CASSVGDRVYEQYF.

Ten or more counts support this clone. This CDR3 reads CASSLVWGRSNTEAFF. In DNA form, the CDR3 reads TGCGCCAGCAGCTTGGTATGGGGACGGTCGAACACTGAAGCTTTCTTT. The chain links TRBV5-1 to TRBJ1-1; possible D gene TRBD1, 5 bases. V was pared by 0 bases and J by 1 base, with 13 bases between. This CDR3 is built from 16 residues. Per the germline V gene, CDR1 is SGHRS and CDR2 is YFSETQ.

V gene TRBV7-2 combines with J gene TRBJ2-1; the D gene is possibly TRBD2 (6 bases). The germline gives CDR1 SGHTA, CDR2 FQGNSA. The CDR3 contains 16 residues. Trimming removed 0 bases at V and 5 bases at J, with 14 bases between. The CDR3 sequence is CASSLAVGTQHNEQFF. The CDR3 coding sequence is TGTGCCAGCAGCTTAGCCGTTGGGACTCAACACAATGAGCAGTTCTTC.

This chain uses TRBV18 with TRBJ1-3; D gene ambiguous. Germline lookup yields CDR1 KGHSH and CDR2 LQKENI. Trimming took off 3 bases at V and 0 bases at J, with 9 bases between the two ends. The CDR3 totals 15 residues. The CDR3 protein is CASSPMGNSGNTIYF. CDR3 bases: TGTGCCAGCTCACCTATGGGTAACTCTGGAAACACCATATATTTT. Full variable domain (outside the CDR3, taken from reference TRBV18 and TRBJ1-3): NAGVMQNPRHLVRRRGQEARLRCSPMKGHSHVYWYRQLPEEGLKFMVYLQKENIIDESGMPKERFSAEFPKEGPSILRIQQVVRGDSAAYFCASSPMGNSGNTIYFGEGSWLTVV.

The CDR3 DNA is TGTGCCAGTACCCCAGTCTTTGGATCAGGGTTTGGTGAAAAACTGTTTTTT. It is translated as CASTPVFGSGFGEKLFF. The V and J genes are TRBV19 and TRBJ1-4; possibly TRBD1 for D (5 bases). The CDR3 sequence is 17 residues long. With 7 bases removed from V and 7 bases from J, the gap between germline ends came to 25 bases. Looked up from germline, CDR1 is LNHDA and CDR2 is SQIVND (reference sequence). Supplemented by reference TRBV19 and TRBJ1-4, the full variable domain reads DGGITQSPKYLFRKEGQNVTLSCEQNLNHDAMYWYRQDPGQGLRLIYYSQIVNDFQKGDIAEGYSVSREKKESFPLTVTSAQKNPTAFYLCASTPVFGSGFGEKLFFGSGTQLSVL.

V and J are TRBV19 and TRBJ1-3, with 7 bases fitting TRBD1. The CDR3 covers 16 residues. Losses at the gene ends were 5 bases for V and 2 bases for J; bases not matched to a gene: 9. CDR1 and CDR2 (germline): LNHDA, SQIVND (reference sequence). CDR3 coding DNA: TGTGCCAGTAGTCTTCCCCGGGACAGAACTGGAAACACCATATATTTT. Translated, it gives CASSLPRDRTGNTIYF.

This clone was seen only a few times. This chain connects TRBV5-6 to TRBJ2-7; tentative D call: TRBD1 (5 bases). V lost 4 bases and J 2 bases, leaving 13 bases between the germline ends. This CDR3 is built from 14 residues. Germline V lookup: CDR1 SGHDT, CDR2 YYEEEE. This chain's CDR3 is CASSPNRPPYEQYF. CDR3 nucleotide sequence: TGTGCCAGCAGCCCGAACAGGCCTCCCTACGAGCAGTACTTC.

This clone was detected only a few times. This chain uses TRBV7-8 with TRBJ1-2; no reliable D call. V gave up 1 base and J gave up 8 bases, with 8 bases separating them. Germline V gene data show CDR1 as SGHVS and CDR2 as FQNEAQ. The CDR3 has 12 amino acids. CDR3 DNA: TGTGCCAGCAGCTTAGTAAGGCAAGGCTACACCTTC. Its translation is CASSLVRQGYTF.

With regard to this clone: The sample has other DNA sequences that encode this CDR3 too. CDR3 nucleotides: TGTGCCAGCAGTGAAGGACTAGCGGGAACATCCTACGAGCAGTACTTC. Its translation: CASSEGLAGTSYEQYF. The chain carries TRBV6-1 and TRBJ2-7, with 11 positions matching TRBD2. The CDR3 has 16 amino acids. The germline gives CDR1 MNHNS, CDR2 SASEGT. Trimming cost V 1 base and J 1 base; bases outside gene matches: 3.

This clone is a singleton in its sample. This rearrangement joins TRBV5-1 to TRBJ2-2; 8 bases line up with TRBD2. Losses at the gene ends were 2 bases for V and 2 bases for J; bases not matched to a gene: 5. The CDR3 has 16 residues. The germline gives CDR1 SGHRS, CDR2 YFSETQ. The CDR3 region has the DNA TGCGCCAGCAGCTTAAGCGGGAGTGGTAACACCGGGGAGCTGTTTTTT. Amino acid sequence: CASSLSGSGNTGELFF.

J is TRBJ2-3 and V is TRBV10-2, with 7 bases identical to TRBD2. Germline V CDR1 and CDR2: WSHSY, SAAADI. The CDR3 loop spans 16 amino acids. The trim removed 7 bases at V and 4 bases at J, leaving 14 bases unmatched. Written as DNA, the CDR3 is TGCGCCAGCATGGACGCCGGTCCTAGCGGTCCAGATACGCAGTATTTT. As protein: CASMDAGPSGPDTQYF.

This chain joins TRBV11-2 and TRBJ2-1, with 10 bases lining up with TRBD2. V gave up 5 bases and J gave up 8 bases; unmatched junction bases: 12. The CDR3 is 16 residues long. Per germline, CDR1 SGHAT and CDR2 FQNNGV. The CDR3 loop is CASSKWTSGLGDEQFF. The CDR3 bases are TGTGCCAGCAGCAAATGGACTAGCGGCTTGGGCGATGAGCAGTTCTTC.

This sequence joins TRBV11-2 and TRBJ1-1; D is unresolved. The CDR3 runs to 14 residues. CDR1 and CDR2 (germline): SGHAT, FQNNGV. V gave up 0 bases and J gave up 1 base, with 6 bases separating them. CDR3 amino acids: CASSLDLANTEAFF. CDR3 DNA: TGTGCCAGCAGCTTAGATCTAGCGAACACTGAAGCTTTCTTT.

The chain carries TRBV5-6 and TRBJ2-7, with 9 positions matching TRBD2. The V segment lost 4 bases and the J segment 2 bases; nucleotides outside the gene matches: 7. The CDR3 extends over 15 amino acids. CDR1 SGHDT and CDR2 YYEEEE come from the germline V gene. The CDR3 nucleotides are TGTGCCAGCAGCCGTAGCGGGAGCCCGACCTACGAGCAGTACTTC. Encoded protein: CASSRSGSPTYEQYF.

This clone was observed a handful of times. The CDR3 DNA follows: TGTGCCAGCAGCCAACCGGACGTGGGGGGCTACACCTTC. It codes for CASSQPDVGGYTF. The V and J genes are TRBV7-6 and TRBJ1-2, with D unclear. The germline V gene has CDR1 SGHVS and CDR2 FNYEAQ. V was trimmed by 5 bases and J by 8 bases, leaving 15 bases between them. The length of the CDR3 is 13 residues.

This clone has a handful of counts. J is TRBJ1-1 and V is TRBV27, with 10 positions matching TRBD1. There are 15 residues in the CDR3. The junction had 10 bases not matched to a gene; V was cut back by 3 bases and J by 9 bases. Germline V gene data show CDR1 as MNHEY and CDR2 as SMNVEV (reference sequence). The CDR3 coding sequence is TGTGCCAGCAGTTTCTGGAACCGACAGGGGGCTAAAGCTTTCTTT. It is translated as CASSFWNRQGAKAFF.